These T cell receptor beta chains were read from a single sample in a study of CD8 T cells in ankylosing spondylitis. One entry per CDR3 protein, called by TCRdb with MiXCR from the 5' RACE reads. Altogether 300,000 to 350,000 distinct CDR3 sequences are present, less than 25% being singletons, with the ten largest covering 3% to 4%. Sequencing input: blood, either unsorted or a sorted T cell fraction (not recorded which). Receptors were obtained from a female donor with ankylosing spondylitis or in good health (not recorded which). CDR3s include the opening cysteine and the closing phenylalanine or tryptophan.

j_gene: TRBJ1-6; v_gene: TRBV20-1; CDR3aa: CSARQGERDPLHF
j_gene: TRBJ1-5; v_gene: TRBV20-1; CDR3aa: CSARGGQGDLQPQHF
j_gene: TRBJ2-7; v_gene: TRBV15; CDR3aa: CATSRDFRWREQYF
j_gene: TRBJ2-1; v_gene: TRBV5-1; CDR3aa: CASSQGLAGGPILYNEQFF
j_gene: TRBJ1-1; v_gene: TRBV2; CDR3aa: CASSSRTPGSNTEAFF
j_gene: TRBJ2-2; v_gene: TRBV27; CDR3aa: CASRPTRAGELFF
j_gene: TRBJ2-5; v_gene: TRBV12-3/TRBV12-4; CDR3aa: CASRYTASETQYF
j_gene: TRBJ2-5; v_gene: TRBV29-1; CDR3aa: CSVEKQGYETQYF
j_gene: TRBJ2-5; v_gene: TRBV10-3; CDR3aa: CATNRGSRETQYF
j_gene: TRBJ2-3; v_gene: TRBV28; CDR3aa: CASSLSGHLGDTQYF
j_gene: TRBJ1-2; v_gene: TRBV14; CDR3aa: CASSFDIRYGYTF
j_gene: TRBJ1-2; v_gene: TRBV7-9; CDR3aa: CASSFGQGAGYTF
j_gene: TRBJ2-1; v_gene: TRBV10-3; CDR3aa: CAIRSGINEQFF
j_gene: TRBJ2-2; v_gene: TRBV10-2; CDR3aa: CASNPHGASLTGELFF
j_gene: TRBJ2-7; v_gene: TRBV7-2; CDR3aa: CASSLGLARGYEQYF
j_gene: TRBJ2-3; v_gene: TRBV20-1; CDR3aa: CSASVQGNPTDTQYF
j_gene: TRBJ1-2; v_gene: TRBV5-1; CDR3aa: CASRSGTYGYTF
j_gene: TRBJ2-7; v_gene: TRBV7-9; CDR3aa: CASSLGAGPLNYEQYF
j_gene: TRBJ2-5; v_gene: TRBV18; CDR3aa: CASSPGGYQETQYF
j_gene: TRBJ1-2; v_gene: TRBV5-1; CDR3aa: CASSLFPGEGYTF
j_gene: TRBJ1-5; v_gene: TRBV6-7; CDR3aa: CASPIGHRDQPQHF
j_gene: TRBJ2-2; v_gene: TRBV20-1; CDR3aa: CSARRAPTGELFF
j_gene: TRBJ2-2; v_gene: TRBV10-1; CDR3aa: CASSGTSGRGELFF
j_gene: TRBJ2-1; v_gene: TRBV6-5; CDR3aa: CASSSPGLAGGHNEQFF
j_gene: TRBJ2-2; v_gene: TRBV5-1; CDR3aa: CASSARQGASAGELFF
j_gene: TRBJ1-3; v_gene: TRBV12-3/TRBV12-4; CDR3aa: CASRLGRLGGNTIYF
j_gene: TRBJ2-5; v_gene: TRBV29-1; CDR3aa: CSVSPRGRETQYF
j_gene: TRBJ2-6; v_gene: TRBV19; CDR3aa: CASTRRSGSSGANVLTF
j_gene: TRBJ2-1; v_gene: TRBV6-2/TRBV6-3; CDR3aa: CASSTQTRGSRWYNEQFF
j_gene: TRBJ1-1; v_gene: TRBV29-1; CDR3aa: CSVVVRGLNTEAFF
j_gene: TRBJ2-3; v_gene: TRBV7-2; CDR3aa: CASSEPSGRSDTQYF
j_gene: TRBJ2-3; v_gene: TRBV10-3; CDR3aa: CAISDPGRDTQYF
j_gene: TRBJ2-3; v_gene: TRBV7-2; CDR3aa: CASSTHGGGYTDTQYF
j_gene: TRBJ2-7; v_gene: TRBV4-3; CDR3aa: CASSPHRVSGINEQYF
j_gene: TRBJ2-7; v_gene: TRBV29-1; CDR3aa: CSVNQGGGEQYF
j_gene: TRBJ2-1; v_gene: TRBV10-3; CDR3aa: CATLAGGHNEQFF
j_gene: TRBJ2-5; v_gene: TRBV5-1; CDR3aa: CASSLGGMETQYF